The sequence of this T cell receptor beta chain was determined in a study of read filtering for tumor transcriptome and immune sequencing. Study background: R-ISS stage counts were roughly 8 for I, roughly 16 for II, roughly seven for III. DNase treatment preceded whole-transcriptome library preparation. Study-level results: Compared with RNA-seq, IR-seq gave much higher clonotype depth and reliability.

This library used approximately 370 ng RNA and molecular barcoded adaptors spanning alpha/delta and beta/gamma chains. One entry per CDR3 protein, called by TCRdb with MiXCR from the reads. Of some 40,000 distinct CDR3 sequences in the sample, around an eighth were seen once. This clonotype occurred many times. Its cognate antigen is unknown. At the time of active disease, bone marrow was collected from every patient. Germline CDR1 and CDR2: LNHNV and YYDKDF (reference sequence). V dropped 0 bases and J dropped 4 bases, with 11 bases sitting between them. This CDR3 has 15 amino acids. The clonotype comes from a donor aged 40 or older with multiple myeloma. The chain employs TRBV15 and TRBJ2-3; either TRBD1 or TRBD2 may supply D (6 bases each). The sequenced material came from a population of CD138-negative cells sorted from bone marrow. The CDR3 coding sequence is TGTGCCACCAGCAGAGATCGGGGGCCCGCAGATACGCAGTATTTT. Translation gives CATSRDRGPADTQYF.